The clone carrying this T cell receptor beta chain has ten or more counts. The data stem from a study of neurological immune-mediated disorders. TCRdb re-analysed the 5' RACE reads in MiXCR, keeping a single row per CDR3 protein. Among 45,000 or so distinct CDR3 sequences, about 22% were seen once, and the ten largest hold roughly 4%. Time point meaning: technical triplicate 3. The CDR3 runs 15 residues. The ends were cut back, 4 bases at V and 3 bases at J, with 14 bases in the middle. The germline V gene has CDR1 SGHRS and CDR2 YFSETQ. Material: PBMCs. The chain couples TRBV5-1 to TRBJ2-1; tentative D call: TRBD1 (5 bases). This sequence originates from a man aged 60 to 69 with HTLV-1-associated myelopathy (HAM/TSP). The CDR3: CASSPPETVYNEQFF. CDR3 nucleotide sequence: TGCGCCAGCAGCCCGCCAGAGACAGTCTACAATGAGCAGTTCTTC. The full variable domain, completed using reference TRBV5-1 and TRBJ2-1, is KAGVTQTPRYLIKTRGQQVTLSCSPISGHRSVSWYQQTPGQGLQFLFEYFSETQRNKGNFPGRFSGRQFSNSRSEMNVSTLELGDSALYLCASSPPETVYNEQFFGPGTRLTVL.